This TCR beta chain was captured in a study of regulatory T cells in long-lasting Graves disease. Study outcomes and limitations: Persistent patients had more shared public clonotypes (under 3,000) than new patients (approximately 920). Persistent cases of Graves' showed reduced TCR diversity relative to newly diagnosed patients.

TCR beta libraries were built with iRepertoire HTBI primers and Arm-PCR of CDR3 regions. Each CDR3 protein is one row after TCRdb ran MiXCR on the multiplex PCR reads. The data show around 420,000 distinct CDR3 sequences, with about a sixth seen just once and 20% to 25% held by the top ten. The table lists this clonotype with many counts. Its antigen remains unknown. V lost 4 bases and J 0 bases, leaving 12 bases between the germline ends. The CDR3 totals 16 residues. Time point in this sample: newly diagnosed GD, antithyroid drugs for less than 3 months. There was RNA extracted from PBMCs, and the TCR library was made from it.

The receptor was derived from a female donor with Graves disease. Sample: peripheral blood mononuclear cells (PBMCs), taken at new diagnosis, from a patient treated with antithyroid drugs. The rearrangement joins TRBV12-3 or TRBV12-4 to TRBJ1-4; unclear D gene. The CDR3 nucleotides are TGTGCCAGCAGTTCCCTTTCGGCTACAACTAATGAAAAACTGTTTTTT. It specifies CASSSLSATTNEKLFF.